This T cell receptor beta chain was sequenced for a study of immune evolution from preneoplasia to lung adenocarcinoma. Study observations and caveats: Compared with EGFR-mutant or double wild-type lesions, KRAS-mutant nodules were more clonal.

Comments on this clone: Antigen: not known.

Assay used: immunoSEQ multiplex PCR; TCRdb lists only in-frame clones, some missing. The profile shows some 4,000 clones, 77% of them singletons. The CDR3 loop spans 14 amino acids. The trim removed 6 bases at V and 4 bases at J, leaving 6 bases unmatched. The germline V gene has CDR1 LGHNT and CDR2 FRNRAP. The J gene is TRBJ2-7, the V gene TRBV12-5; TRBD1 agrees at 10 bases. This clonotype was obtained from a person aged 55-79 years with lung adenocarcinoma. The sample consisted of FFPE lung adenocarcinoma in situ tissue. Here the CDR3 DNA reads TGTGCTAGTGGCCTGACAGGGGGCGGTTACGAGCAGTACTTC. Amino acid sequence: CASGLTGGGYEQYF.